What follows are 30 T cell receptor beta chains derived from one specimen sequenced in a study of cytomegalovirus exposure and HLA in healthy donors. PCR involved 60 Vbeta and 13 Jbeta primers. The data were produced by immunoSEQ multiplex PCR, yet TCRdb's version contains in-frame clones alone and is incomplete. Counted here are fewer than 130,000 clones, 70% occurring once; the ten biggest clones make up about a tenth. Input material: PBMCs. These receptors were taken from a man aged 35-49 years in good health and CMV-seropositive.

This clone was seen a handful of times. The genes are TRBV6-5 and TRBJ2-1; TRBD2 aligns across 8 bases. The CDR3 spans 15 residues. Germline lookup yields CDR1 MNHEY and CDR2 SVGAGI. V gave up 6 bases and J gave up 2 bases; unmatched junction bases: 6. The CDR3 DNA is TGTGCCAGCAGCTTGACTAGCGTTGCCTACAATGAGCAGTTCTTC. Its translation: CASSLTSVAYNEQFF.

The rearrangement joins TRBV19 to TRBJ1-1, with 8 bases fitting TRBD1. The junction had 8 bases not matched to a gene; V was cut back by 7 bases and J by 4 bases. This CDR3 is 14 amino acids long. Germline V lookup: CDR1 LNHDA, CDR2 SQIVND (reference sequence). The CDR3, as DNA: TGTGCCAGTAACCCTAAACAGGGGGGCACTGAAGCTTTCTTT. Translation gives CASNPKQGGTEAFF.

The rearrangement uses TRBV23-1 and TRBJ2-7; weak D call: TRBD2 (6 bases). TRBV23-1 is known as an ORF, though its function is uncertain. Trimming left V 6 bases short and J 3 bases short, with 12 bases between. The CDR3 runs 13 residues. The CDR3 reads CASSLRRDYEQYV. Written as DNA, the CDR3 is TGCGCCAGCAGCCTCAGGCGGGACTACGAGCAGTACGTC.

This rearrangement joins TRBV5-1 to TRBJ2-1, with TRBD2 matching 11 bases. The CDR3 length is 15 residues. Losses at the gene ends were 7 bases for V and 10 bases for J; bases not matched to a gene: 13. The germline V gene encodes CDR1 SGHRS and CDR2 YFSETQ. CDR3 amino acids: CASFPPGLAEGEQFF. The CDR3 coding sequence is TGCGCCAGCTTCCCTCCGGGACTAGCGGAAGGAGAGCAGTTCTTC.

The CDR3 region has the DNA TGTGCCAGCAGTTCGTTAGGGGGGGCCAAGAACACTGAAGCTTTCTTT. It specifies CASSSLGGAKNTEAFF. The V and J genes are TRBV27 and TRBJ1-1; D might be TRBD1 (6 bases). Trimming shortened V by 4 bases and J by 1 base, and 16 bases separated the two germline ends. The germline CDR1 and CDR2 sequences are MNHEY and SMNVEV (reference sequence). The CDR3 is 16 residues long.

The rearrangement links TRBV7-9 to TRBJ1-4, with 8 bases fitting TRBD1. The trim removed 6 bases at V and 8 bases at J, leaving 11 bases unmatched. The CDR3 is made up of 15 amino acids. CDR1 is SEHNR, CDR2 FQNEAQ, per germline (reference sequence). The CDR3: CASRLLQGAGEKLFF. The CDR3, as DNA: TGTGCCAGCAGACTCCTGCAGGGGGCGGGGGAAAAACTGTTTTTT.

This clone was seen once. This rearrangement joins TRBV5-1 to TRBJ2-3, with TRBD2 identical over 10 bases. V lost 2 bases, J lost 3 bases, and 6 bases stayed unmatched. The length of the CDR3 is 16 residues. The germline gives CDR1 SGHRS, CDR2 YFSETQ. CDR3 in amino acids: CASSFTTSGMTDTQYF. CDR3 bases: TGCGCCAGCAGCTTCACTACTAGCGGGATGACAGATACGCAGTATTTT. The full variable domain, with the rest looked up from reference TRBV5-1 and TRBJ2-3, is KAGVTQTPRYLIKTRGQQVTLSCSPISGHRSVSWYQQTPGQGLQFLFEYFSETQRNKGNFPGRFSGRQFSNSRSEMNVSTLELGDSALYLCASSFTTSGMTDTQYFGPGTRLTVL.

CDR3 residues: CASSVASVYNEQFF. The CDR3 nucleotides read TGTGCCAGCAGCGTAGCTTCGGTATACAATGAGCAGTTCTTC. This chain uses TRBV9 with TRBJ2-1, with D uncertain. Germline CDR1 SGDLS, CDR2 YYNGEE. Trimming took 0 bases from V and 4 from J, leaving 8 bases between them. The CDR3 is 14 residues long.

The chain is built from TRBV27 and TRBJ1-1, with 7 bases aligning to TRBD1. Germline V gives CDR1 MNHEY, CDR2 SMNVEV (reference sequence). This CDR3 has 14 amino acids. The V and J ends lost 5 bases and 3 bases, in that order; junction bases with no gene match: 6. The CDR3 DNA is TGTGCCAGCAGTAAAGGGGGCGCGGACACTGAAGCTTTCTTT. Its translation is CASSKGGADTEAFF.

Turning to this clone: Other DNA sequences within the sample encode an identical CDR3. The CDR3 sequence is CASSQGDSSYEQYF. The DNA of the CDR3 is TGCGCCAGCAGCCAAGGGGACTCATCATACGAGCAGTACTTC. The V and J genes are TRBV4-1 and TRBJ2-7, with D possibly TRBD2 on 6 matching bases. The V end was cut by 1 base, the J end by 4 bases, with 11 bases between. This CDR3 has 14 residues. Germline V gene lookup returns CDR1 MGHRA and CDR2 YSYEKL.

This sequence joins TRBV5-4 and TRBJ2-3, with 8 bases identical to TRBD2. V lost 3 bases and J lost 1; bases outside the gene matches: 4. Germline V gene sequence: CDR1 SGHNT, CDR2 YYREEE (reference sequence). This CDR3 region has 15 residues. The CDR3 sequence is CASSSAGEGTDTQYF. The CDR3, as DNA: TGTGCCAGCAGCTCAGCGGGAGAGGGCACAGATACGCAGTATTTT.

V is TRBV2 and J is TRBJ1-5; no reliable D call. Per the germline V gene, CDR1 is SNHLY and CDR2 is FYNNEI. V was trimmed by 7 bases and J by 0 bases, leaving 13 bases between them. The length of the CDR3 is 15 residues. The chain's CDR3 is CASTLDPYSNQPQHF. DNA of the CDR3: TGTGCCAGCACTCTAGACCCTTATAGCAATCAGCCCCAGCATTTT.

The V call is TRBV6-1, the J call TRBJ2-7; the match to TRBD2 covers 8 bases. CDR3 length equals 15 residues. The J segment lost 0 bases and the V segment lost 6 bases, leaving 7 bases of the junction unmatched. The germline V gene has CDR1 MNHNS and CDR2 SASEGT. This chain's CDR3 is CASRHGLAASYEQYV. For the CDR3, the DNA is TGTGCCAGCAGGCACGGACTAGCCGCCTCCTACGAGCAGTACGTC.

In this sample, this clone turned up a few times. The chain combines TRBV2 with TRBJ1-4; TRBD1 aligns across 8 bases. Trimming took 10 bases from V and 5 from J; bases not matched to a gene: 3. This CDR3 has 12 amino acids. Germline CDR1 is SNHLY and CDR2 is FYNNEI. The CDR3 here is CATGQGNEKLFF. The CDR3 DNA sequence: TGTGCCACAGGACAGGGAAATGAAAAACTGTTTTTT.

The gene calls are TRBV19 and TRBJ1-2; D is ambiguous. The CDR3 length is 15 residues. Germline CDR1 reads LNHDA; CDR2 reads SQIVND (reference sequence). The V end lost 1 base, the J end lost 0 bases, and 9 bases lay between the germline ends. The CDR3 sequence is CASSIAGKANYGYTF. Written as DNA, the CDR3 is TGTGCCAGTAGTATAGCGGGGAAAGCTAACTATGGCTACACCTTC.

The V gene is TRBV10-3, the J gene TRBJ1-4; possibly TRBD1 for D (6 bases). Between the trimmed V and J ends, which lost 11 bases and 8 bases, there was a span of 24 bases. The CDR3 extends over 15 amino acids. Per germline, CDR1 ENHRY and CDR2 SYGVKD. CDR3 DNA sequence: TGTGCCCCCCTTTGGATGGGCAGACAGGAAGAAAAACTGTTTTTT. The encoded protein is CAPLWMGRQEEKLFF.

V is TRBV7-3 and J is TRBJ2-5, with 10 nucleotides matching TRBD1. This CDR3 has 16 amino acids. Trimming removed 5 bases from V and 4 bases from J; junction bases left unmatched: 10. CDR1 is SGHTA and CDR2 is FQGTGA in the germline V gene. CDR3 nucleotides: TGTGCCAGCAGCCAAACAAGGACAGGGGGGCGAGAGACCCAGTACTTC. Its protein is CASSQTRTGGRETQYF.

The sample holds a few counts of this clone. The chain couples TRBV19 to TRBJ2-1, with 8 nucleotides matching TRBD2. Germline V gene lookup returns CDR1 LNHDA and CDR2 SQIVND (reference sequence). The CDR3 covers 16 residues. With V trimmed by 1 base and J by 2 bases, 4 bases remained unmatched. CDR3 sequence reads: CASSIGSAGAYNEQFF. CDR3 bases: TGTGCCAGTAGTATAGGTTCAGCGGGGGCCTACAATGAGCAGTTCTTC.

The chain recombines TRBV7-2 with TRBJ1-4; possible D gene TRBD1, 5 bases. This CDR3 comprises 13 residues. CDR1 and CDR2 (germline): SGHTA, FQGNSA. Trimming took off 5 bases at V and 8 bases at J, with 12 bases between the two ends. The CDR3: CASSPQSGEKLFF. As DNA, the CDR3 is TGTGCCAGCAGCCCTCAATCAGGGGAAAAACTGTTTTTT.

The gene calls are TRBV18 and TRBJ2-7; tentative D call: TRBD1 (5 bases). The length of the CDR3 is 14 residues. Trimming stripped 2 bases from V and 0 bases from J, with 8 bases between. Germline CDR1 and CDR2: KGHSH and LQKENI. In nucleotides, the CDR3 is TGTGCCAGCTCACCAAGAGACAGCTCCTACGAGCAGTACGTC. This gives the protein CASSPRDSSYEQYV.

The chain links TRBV5-1 to TRBJ2-7, with a possible D match to TRBD2 (6 bases). The V gene's germline CDR1 is SGHRS and CDR2 YFSETQ. Trimming shortened V by 0 bases and J by 0 bases, and 10 bases separated the two germline ends. The CDR3 loop spans 15 amino acids. The CDR3 coding sequence is TGCGCCAGCAGCTTGGGTCGGGGGAGCTCCTACGAGCAGTACGTC. Its protein product is CASSLGRGSSYEQYV.

The rearrangement uses TRBV13 and TRBJ2-6, with TRBD1 as a possible D gene (7 bases). V gave up 1 base and J gave up 2 bases, with 15 bases separating them. The length of the CDR3 is 18 residues. Germline-derived CDR1 and CDR2 are PRHDT and FYEKMQ (reference sequence). The chain's CDR3 is CASSLVAGGGAGANVLTF. The DNA for the CDR3 is TGTGCCAGCAGCTTAGTGGCAGGGGGAGGAGCTGGGGCCAACGTCCTGACTTTC.

The chain links TRBV19 to TRBJ2-7; a possible D gene is TRBD2 (5 bases). CDR3 length: 13 residues. From germline, CDR1 is LNHDA and CDR2 SQIVND (reference sequence). Trimming cost V 3 bases and J 3 bases, with 9 bases left between them. As DNA, the CDR3 is TGTGCCAGTAGTATCTACGAGGGCTACGAGCAGTACTTC. This sequence encodes CASSIYEGYEQYF.

This clone was seen just once. The rearrangement joins TRBV28 to TRBJ1-1; 7 bases map to TRBD1. Per the germline V gene, CDR1 is MDHEN and CDR2 is SYDVKM. The CDR3 extends over 11 amino acids. V trimming: 6 bases; J trimming: 10 bases; junction bases outside the gene matches: 5. CDR3 DNA sequence: TGTGCCAGCAGACAGGGGCGCGGAGCTTTCTTT. It codes for CASRQGRGAFF.

This chain connects TRBV7-2 to TRBJ2-2, with TRBD1 as a possible D gene (6 bases). The V end was cut by 5 bases, the J end by 1 base, with 11 bases between. Germline V gene lookup returns CDR1 SGHTA and CDR2 FQGNSA. The CDR3 has 15 residues. The CDR3 loop reads CASSPRTENTGELFF. The DNA of the CDR3 is TGTGCCAGCAGCCCCCGGACAGAGAACACCGGGGAGCTGTTTTTT.

This clone showed up just a few times. V is TRBV5-1 and J is TRBJ2-1; 7 bases align to TRBD2. With 4 bases clipped from V and 2 bases from J, the junction kept 6 bases outside the gene matches. This CDR3 is 15 amino acids long. Germline-derived CDR1 and CDR2 are SGHRS and YFSETQ. DNA of the CDR3: TGCGCCAGCAGCCAGGAACTAGCGCCCTACAATGAGCAGTTCTTC. Amino acids: CASSQELAPYNEQFF.

In its sample, this clone was seen a few times. CDR3 amino acids: CASSIWTSSGELFF. The CDR3 region has the DNA TGTGCCAGTAGTATATGGACTAGTTCTGGGGAGCTGTTTTTT. The rearrangement links TRBV19 to TRBJ2-2, with 7 bases that match TRBD2. This CDR3 has 14 residues. CDR1 and CDR2 (germline): LNHDA, SQIVND (reference sequence). V was pared by 2 bases and J by 8 bases, with 5 bases of the junction left unmatched. The full variable domain, with the rest looked up from reference TRBV19 and TRBJ2-2, is DGGITQSPKYLFRKEGQNVTLSCEQNLNHDAMYWYRQDPGQGLRLIYYSQIVNDFQKGDIAEGYSVSREKKESFPLTVTSAQKNPTAFYLCASSIWTSSGELFFGEGSRLTVL.

This clone was seen a single time. At the DNA level, this CDR3 is encoded by other sequences in the same sample as well. This sequence joins TRBV6-5 and TRBJ1-1; no definite D call. The CDR3 sequence is 13 residues long. Trimming stripped 4 bases from V and 1 base from J, with 7 bases between. Germline CDR1 is MNHEY and CDR2 is SVGAGI. The CDR3 is CASSSRENTEAFF. The CDR3 DNA follows: TGTGCCAGCAGTTCACGGGAGAACACTGAAGCTTTCTTT.

The rearrangement joins TRBV7-8 to TRBJ2-7; tentative D call: TRBD2 (7 bases). The germline V gene has CDR1 SGHVS and CDR2 FQNEAQ. Trimming removed 5 bases at V and 6 bases at J, with 20 bases between. The length of the CDR3 is 15 residues. CDR3 sequence: CASSLTGGGASEQYF. CDR3 DNA sequence: TGTGCCAGCAGCCTAACTGGGGGGGGCGCGTCCGAGCAGTACTTC. The variable domain in full, completed from reference TRBV7-8 and TRBJ2-7, reads GAGVSQSPRYKVAKRGQDVALRCDPISGHVSLFWYQQALGQGPEFLTYFQNEAQLDKSGLPSDRFFAERPEGSVSTLKIQRTQQEDSAVYLCASSLTGGGASEQYFGPGTRLTVT.

The J gene is TRBJ2-7, the V gene TRBV7-2, with 7 nucleotides matching TRBD2. The V gene's germline CDR1 is SGHTA and CDR2 FQGNSA. CDR3 length equals 15 residues. J was trimmed by 2 bases and V by 1 base; bases with no gene match: 5. Here the CDR3 reads CASSLGAGVAYEQYF. CDR3 in DNA: TGTGCCAGCAGCTTAGGGGCGGGAGTGGCCTACGAGCAGTACTTC.